This T cell receptor (beta chain) was captured in a study of T-cell memory formation after mild COVID-19. Study-level findings and limits: Of the contracting clones, CD4+ ones lay mainly in CM and EM, and CD8+ ones in EMRA. Contracting clones from day 15 to 85 showed balanced CD4/CD8; later expanders favored CD4+. Among clones peaking at day 37 in the second wave, SARS-CoV-2 specificity remained unconfirmed.

The CDR3 covers 15 residues. Germline V lookup: CDR1 LGHNA, CDR2 YSLEER. Trimming removed 4 bases at V and 6 bases at J, with 19 bases between. A few counts support this clonotype. Its target is not known. TCRdb passed the 5' RACE reads through MiXCR, listing each CDR3 protein once. Of about 620,000 distinct CDR3 sequences listed, more than 15% are singletons. This sequence joins TRBV4-3 and TRBJ2-7, with a possible D match to TRBD2 (6 bases). The receptor was derived from an adult woman who had mild COVID-19 (a few samples of this study predate the infection). Cell type and time point are not known. The sequencing input was PBMCs or a T cell subset sorted from them (not recorded which). The CDR3 spells CASSLRDGGPSEQYF. For the CDR3, the DNA is TGCGCCAGCAGCCTCCGAGACGGAGGGCCGTCCGAGCAGTACTTC.